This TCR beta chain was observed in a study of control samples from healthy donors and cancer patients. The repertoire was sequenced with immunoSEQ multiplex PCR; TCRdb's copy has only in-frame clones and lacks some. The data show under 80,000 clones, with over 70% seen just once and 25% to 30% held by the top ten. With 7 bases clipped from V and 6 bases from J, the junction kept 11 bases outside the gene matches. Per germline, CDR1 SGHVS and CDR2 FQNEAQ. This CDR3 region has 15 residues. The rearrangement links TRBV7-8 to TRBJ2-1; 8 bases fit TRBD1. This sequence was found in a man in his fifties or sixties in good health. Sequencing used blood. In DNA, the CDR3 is TGTGCCAGCACCCCCCGGGACAGGAGTATCAATGAGCAGTTCTTC. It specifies CASTPRDRSINEQFF.